This T cell receptor beta chain stems from a study of CD8+CD57+ T cells in acquired aplastic anemia. About the research overall: Sorted CD4+ and CD8+ cells yielded DNA averaging around 3.2 ug. There were 9.5 million to 13 million reads, on average, for CD4+ cells from healthy donors. General study results and limits: Found in both controls and patients were 25 to 35 CD8+ CDR3 sequences.

CDR1 is SGHTA, CDR2 FQGNSA, per germline. V trimming: 5 bases; J trimming: 1 base; junction bases outside the gene matches: 5. The CDR3 sequence is 14 residues long. This clonotype was picked up a small number of times. Its specificity is unknown. Genomic DNA served as template for TCR beta VDJ and CDR3 profiling. TCRdb reprocessed the reads via MiXCR and lists one record per CDR3 protein. There are 150,000 to 200,000 distinct CDR3 sequences in the sample; approximately 46% occur only once, and about 2.9% lies in the top ten. The TCR was taken from a human donor in good health. J is TRBJ2-7 and V is TRBV7-2; TRBD2 matches at 7 bases. Sequences were obtained from sorted CD4+, CD8+, or CD8+CD57+ T cells (not recorded which) from PBMCs. CDR3 loop: CASSRGRGSYEQYF. The CDR3 coding sequence is TGTGCCAGCAGCCGCGGGAGAGGTTCCTACGAGCAGTACTTC.